The next 13 T cell receptor beta chains were all read from a single sample in a study of breast tumors, draining lymph nodes, adjacent tissues. Breast cancer patients provided tissue from their axillary draining lymph nodes. TCRdb used MiXCR to reprocess the multiplex PCR reads, holding one entry per CDR3 protein. This table has 130,000 or so distinct CDR3 sequences, 20% to 25% appearing once. The specimen sequenced was axillary lymph node tissue. These TCRs come from a female donor with breast cancer. Some clones in this sample may be carry-over from other donors' samples.

With respect to this clonotype: A junction end diverges from the germline sequence, so it may reflect a read error. The J gene is TRBJ2-1, the V gene TRBV11-3, with D maybe TRBD1 (5 bases). This CDR3 has 12 residues. Germline V gene sequence: CDR1 SGHNT, CDR2 YENEEA. This CDR3 is CASSLGGYEQSF. In DNA, the CDR3 is TGTGCCAGCAGCTTAGGGGGCTATGAGCAGTCCTTC. Variable domain in full (rest from reference TRBV11-3 and TRBJ2-1): EAGVVQSPRYKIIEKKQPVAFWCNPISGHNTLYWYLQNLGQGPELLIRYENEEAVDDSQLPKDRFSAERLKGVDSTLKIQPAELGDSAVYLCASSLGGYEQSFGPGTRLTVL.

On this clonotype: It may be a read error: a sequence one base away is much more abundant. V is TRBV7-2 and J is TRBJ1-5; D gene uncertain. CDR3 length: 13 residues. Per the germline V gene, CDR1 is SGHTA and CDR2 is FQGNSA. CDR3 nucleotide sequence: TGTGCCGGCAGCATAGCGCCCGATCAGCCCCAGCATTTT. Protein product: CAGSIAPDQPQHF.

The table lists this clonotype with many counts. V usage is TRBV12-3 or TRBV12-4 and J usage is TRBJ1-5; maybe TRBD1 (5 bases). V was pared by 4 bases and J by 2 bases, with 9 bases between. There are 14 residues in the CDR3. In DNA, the CDR3 is TGTGCCAGCAGTTCGGGGGATGGCAATCAGCCCCAGCATTTT. This encodes CASSSGDGNQPQHF.

This clonotype was counted ten times or more. The chain links TRBV28 to TRBJ1-6; TRBD1 aligns across 11 bases. V lost 5 bases, J lost 10 bases, and 4 bases stayed unmatched. CDR1 is MDHEN and CDR2 is SYDVKM in the germline V gene. The CDR3 runs to 14 residues. The CDR3 DNA is TGTGCCAGCAGTCCGCGGACAGGGGGCTCACCCCTCCACTTT. Protein: CASSPRTGGSPLHF. Filled out from reference TRBV28 and TRBJ1-6, the complete variable domain reads DVKVTQSSRYLVKRTGEKVFLECVQDMDHENMFWYRQDPGLGLRLIYFSYDVKMKEKGDIPEGYSVSREKKERFSLILESASTNQTSMYLCASSPRTGGSPLHFGNGTRLTVT.

The table lists this clonotype with a few counts. The CDR3 protein is CASSFGVGSREKLFF. CDR3 sequence (DNA): TGTGCCAGCAGTTTTGGAGTGGGGTCCCGGGAAAAACTGTTTTTT. This rearrangement joins TRBV28 to TRBJ1-4; D is uncertain. Germline lookup yields CDR1 MDHEN and CDR2 SYDVKM. Trimming took 3 bases from V and 8 from J, leaving 16 bases between them. The CDR3 contains 15 residues.

The table lists this clonotype with many counts. The V call is TRBV6-5, the J call TRBJ2-5; no clear D. V lost 4 bases to trimming and J lost 7 bases, with 10 bases between them. The CDR3 covers 12 residues. Germline values: CDR1 MNHEY, CDR2 SVGAGI. The DNA of the CDR3 is TGTGCCAGCAGTTCCGCAGGCGGGACCCAGTACTTC. This translates into CASSSAGGTQYF.

This clonotype showed up many times. This chain joins TRBV7-8 and TRBJ2-1; 8 bases map to TRBD2. V shed 11 bases and J 6 bases; nucleotides not matched to a gene: 21. The CDR3 length is 17 residues. Germline assignment: CDR1 SGHVS and CDR2 FQNEAQ. Here the CDR3 reads CASTKGVAGSFPNEQFF. For the CDR3, the DNA is TGTGCCTCAACGAAAGGGGTAGCGGGAAGTTTCCCCAATGAGCAGTTCTTC.

This clonotype appeared many times. J is TRBJ2-1 and V is TRBV4-3, with 8 bases identical to TRBD1. Looked up from germline, CDR1 is LGHNA and CDR2 is YSLEER. The CDR3 loop spans 17 amino acids. V gave up 0 bases and J gave up 8 bases; unmatched junction bases: 12. CDR3 in DNA: TGCGCCAGCAGCCAAGATCCCCCCAGGACAGGGATCGATGAGCAGTTCTTC. As protein: CASSQDPPRTGIDEQFF.

Many counts were recorded for this clonotype. The chain has TRBV12-3 or TRBV12-4 and TRBJ2-3; the match to TRBD2 covers 12 bases. The CDR3 is made up of 13 amino acids. V lost 8 bases and J lost 7; bases outside the gene matches: 4. The CDR3 bases are TGTGCCAGCTGGACTAGCGGGACCTATACGCAGTATTTT. Residues: CASWTSGTYTQYF.

This clonotype was detected ten times or more. The chain joins TRBV4-1 to TRBJ1-6; D is unclear. V lost 0 bases, J lost 2 bases, and 8 bases lay in between. This CDR3 comprises 16 residues. CDR1 is MGHRA and CDR2 is YSYEKL in the germline V gene. The CDR3 protein is CASSQDPQTYNSPLHF. The CDR3 DNA reads TGCGCCAGCAGCCAAGATCCCCAGACCTATAATTCACCCCTCCACTTT.

This clonotype was seen many times. The genes are TRBV19 and TRBJ2-7, with a possible D match to TRBD2 (6 bases). V was clipped by 4 bases and J by 4 bases, with 20 bases between them. The germline gives CDR1 LNHDA, CDR2 SQIVND (reference sequence). The CDR3 is made up of 16 amino acids. The CDR3 is CASSSLGGDGAYEQYF. CDR3 in DNA: TGTGCCAGTAGTAGCCTCGGGGGTGATGGGGCTTACGAGCAGTACTTC.

The V gene is TRBV20-1, the J gene TRBJ2-5; D unclear. V was shortened by 1 base and J by 1 base, with 4 bases between the two germline ends. The germline CDR1 and CDR2 sequences are DFQATT and SNEGSKA (reference sequence). The CDR3 is 12 amino acids. The CDR3 here is CSARVGQETQYF. CDR3 in DNA: TGCAGTGCTAGAGTTGGCCAAGAGACCCAGTACTTC.

This clonotype was counted once. The rearrangement uses TRBV5-5 and TRBJ2-4; D assignment may be TRBD1 or TRBD2 (6 bases each). The CDR3 has 22 amino acids. V lost 4 bases, J lost 0 bases, and 32 bases lay in between. CDR1 and CDR2 from the germline V gene are SGHKS and YYEKEE (reference sequence). The CDR3 nucleotides read TGTGCCAGCAGCCTCGTAGGGCCAAAAACTTGGGGGGCTTGGGGAGCCAAAAACATTCAGTACTTC. Translated, it gives CASSLVGPKTWGAWGAKNIQYF.